This TCR beta chain was profiled in a study of prognosis after radiotherapy for stage I lung cancer. Study summary: Considered medically inoperable were all of the patients with non-small cell lung cancer.

Peripheral blood, in approximately 6.3-milliliter volumes, was drawn at each of two time points. Genomic DNA was subjected to two-round multiplex PCR for amplification of TCR beta CDR3. The first round of PCR was done with primers that matched each TRBV and TRBJ gene. Universal primers featured in the second PCR round. One entry per CDR3 protein results from TCRdb running MiXCR on the multiplex PCR reads. The data contain about 12,000 distinct CDR3 sequences, roughly 52% of them singletons. Note on this clonotype: The antigen remains unidentified.

In germline, CDR1 is DFQATT, CDR2 SNEGSKA (reference sequence). The CDR3 runs 13 residues. Trimming left V 1 base short and J 4 bases short, with 8 bases between. General study points: Patients with and without metastases reportedly differed in TRBV and TRBJ gene usage frequencies.

The sample was PBMCs, taken before or after stereotactic body radiation therapy (not recorded which). The receptor was derived from a donor of 50 years or more with non-small cell lung cancer. The chain is built from TRBV20-1 and TRBJ2-1, with D perhaps TRBD2 (6 bases). The CDR3 sequence: CSARGGDYNEQFF. The CDR3 nucleotides read TGCAGTGCTAGAGGGGGGGATTACAATGAGCAGTTCTTC.